A single T cell receptor beta chain is shown here with its context. No antigen is known for it. The sample comes from a study of blood T cells in healthy people across ages. The study, taken as a whole, reports: Both naive CD4+ cell counts and diversity were greater in long-lived donors than in aged donors.

Sample-barcoded 5' priming and a J-beta primer mix drove a second PCR of roughly 6 to 12 cycles. Via MiXCR, TCRdb re-called the 5' RACE reads, giving one row per CDR3 protein. The sample contains 550,000 to 600,000 distinct CDR3 sequences, approximately 25% of which appear only once. Germline V lookup: CDR1 SGHTA, CDR2 FQGNSA. J lost 8 bases, V lost 1 base, and 2 bases had no gene match. CDR3 length: 14 residues. This clonotype was obtained from a woman in her sixties or seventies in good health. Sequenced material: blood. The chain recombines TRBV7-2 with TRBJ2-1; 10 bases map to TRBD2. The CDR3 DNA is TGTGCCAGCAGCTTAGGGCTAGCGGGGGATGAGCAGTTCTTC. Protein: CASSLGLAGDEQFF. The full variable domain, its missing parts supplied by reference TRBV7-2 and TRBJ2-1, is GAGVSQSPSNKVTEKGKDVELRCDPISGHTALYWYRQSLGQGLEFLIYFQGNSAPDKSGLPSDRFSAERTGGSVSTLTIQRTQQEDSAVYLCASSLGLAGDEQFFGPGTRLTVL.